A selection of T cell receptor beta chains follows, all from one sample in a study of control samples from healthy donors and cancer patients. Data came from immunoSEQ multiplex PCR; TCRdb stores just in-frame clones and leaves some out. The data hold some 120,000 clones, with around 90% observed a single time. Sequences were obtained from blood. The origin of the receptors is a woman aged 70-85 years in good health. Each CDR3 is given with its conserved first and last residue. The order of the fields is J gene, clone size, D gene, V gene, CDR3 protein, CDR3 DNA. D genes are given only for firm matches. Expanded clones are given a class, and other clones once, few, many or no size at all.

TRBJ1-4	NA	NA	TRBV2	CASVLRSRGEGEKLFF	TGTGCCAGCGTTCTGAGGTCGAGGGGCGAAGGGGAAAAACTGTTTTTT
TRBJ1-1	NA	NA	TRBV10-3	CAIKPEGLPNTEAFF	TGTGCCATCAAACCCGAAGGGTTGCCGAACACTGAAGCTTTCTTT
TRBJ1-5	NA	NA	TRBV7-8	CASSLGPQPQHF	TGTGCCAGCAGCTTAGGGCCTCAGCCCCAGCATTTT
TRBJ1-2	once	NA	TRBV2	CASSSGLTNYGYTF	TGTGCCAGCAGTTCGGGACTAACGAACTATGGCTACACCTTC
TRBJ1-2	NA	TRBD1	TRBV23-1	CASSQGTGPSSYTF	TGCGCCAGCAGTCAGGGGACAGGGCCATCCAGCTACACCTTC
TRBJ1-2	NA	NA	TRBV5-1	CASSLRQDGYGYTF	TGCGCCAGCAGCTTGAGACAGGACGGGTATGGCTACACCTTC
TRBJ1-1	NA	NA	TRBV10-3	CAISDRVTGNTEAFF	TGTGCCATCAGTGACAGGGTAACGGGGAACACTGAAGCTTTCTTT
TRBJ2-7	NA	TRBD1	TRBV15	CATSRDRDRAYEQYF	TGTGCCACCAGCAGAGACCGGGACAGGGCCTACGAGCAGTACTTC
TRBJ2-3	NA	NA	TRBV6-5	CASNLQDEGTQYF	TGTGCCAGCAATCTACAGGACGAAGGTACGCAGTATTTT
TRBJ2-3	NA	NA	TRBV27	CASSFTLQDTQYF	TGTGCCAGCAGTTTCACTCTCCAGGATACGCAGTATTTT
TRBJ1-1	NA	TRBD1	TRBV6-5	CASSRTGGVNTEAFF	TGTGCCAGCAGCCGGACAGGCGGAGTAAACACTGAAGCTTTCTTT
TRBJ1-2	NA	NA	TRBV7-2	CASSLEAANYGYTF	TGTGCCAGCAGCTTAGAGGCAGCTAACTATGGCTACACCTTC
TRBJ1-1	NA	NA	TRBV19	CASSIRVSANTEAFF	TGTGCCAGTAGTATTCGGGTCTCGGCGAACACTGAAGCTTTCTTT
TRBJ1-2	NA	NA	TRBV9	CASSVGIRDGYTF	TGTGCCAGCAGCGTAGGCATTAGGGATGGCTACACCTTC
TRBJ1-4	NA	NA	TRBV27	CASGIRQGGEKLFF	TGTGCCAGTGGGATAAGGCAGGGCGGAGAAAAACTGTTTTTT
TRBJ1-2	NA	NA	TRBV6-5	CASRRQASYGYTF	TGTGCCAGCAGACGACAGGCCTCCTATGGCTACACCTTC
TRBJ2-5	NA	TRBD1	TRBV7-2	CASSLDRGRETQYF	TGTGCCAGCAGCTTAGACAGGGGGCGGGAGACCCAGTACTTC
TRBJ2-1	NA	TRBD2	TRBV6-1	CASSEAGVAGGLNEQFF	TGTGCCAGCAGTGAAGCGGGCGTTGCGGGGGGGCTTAATGAGCAGTTCTTC
TRBJ2-7	once	TRBD2	TRBV6-1	CASSEGGGGSYEQYF	TGTGCCAGCAGTGAGGGCGGGGGGGGATCCTACGAGCAGTACTTC
TRBJ1-6	NA	NA	TRBV2	CASIVGPGRNSPLHF	TGTGCCAGCATCGTAGGTCCAGGGAGAAATTCACCCCTCCACTTT
TRBJ1-2	NA	TRBD1	TRBV3-1/TRBV3-2	CASSQDLSRGPGGYTF	TGTGCCAGCAGCCAAGATCTTAGCAGGGGGCCTGGTGGCTACACCTTC
TRBJ1-1	NA	NA	TRBV5-5	CASSFDGRTNTEAFF	TGTGCCAGCAGCTTCGACGGAAGGACGAACACTGAAGCTTTCTTT
TRBJ1-2	NA	NA	TRBV7-2	CASSPKGGYGYTF	TGTGCCAGCAGCCCGAAAGGGGGGTATGGCTACACCTTC
TRBJ2-7	NA	NA	TRBV5-1	CASKASAAYYEQYF	TGCGCCAGCAAGGCTAGCGCCGCATACTACGAGCAGTACTTC
TRBJ2-3	NA	NA	TRBV18	CASSPVGDTQYF	TGTGCCAGCTCCCCGGTTGGTGATACGCAGTATTTT
TRBJ1-6	NA	NA	TRBV6-1	CASSEGPSGPLHF	TGTGCCAGCAGTGAAGGCCCATCGGGGCCCCTCCACTTT
TRBJ2-7	few	TRBD1	TRBV5-4	CASSSRRQGDPYEQYF	TGTGCCAGCAGCTCGAGACGTCAGGGGGATCCCTACGAGCAGTACTTC
TRBJ1-1	NA	NA	TRBV7-6	CASSPWAGNTEAFF	TGTGCCAGCAGCCCCTGGGCCGGGAACACTGAAGCTTTCTTT
TRBJ2-7	few	TRBD2	TRBV9	CASSPGTSLYEQYF	TGTGCCAGCAGCCCCGGGACTAGTCTCTACGAGCAGTACTTC
TRBJ2-3	NA	TRBD2	TRBV3-1/TRBV3-2	CASSQVAGGTDTQYF	TGTGCCAGCAGCCAGGTAGCGGGGGGAACAGATACGCAGTATTTT
TRBJ1-3	NA	NA	TRBV5-4	CASSLEAASGNTIYF	TGTGCCAGCAGCTTGGAGGCAGCCTCTGGAAACACCATATATTTT
TRBJ1-2	NA	NA	TRBV19	CASSGGGYTF	TGTGCCAGTAGTGGCGGAGGCTACACCTTC
TRBJ2-1	NA	NA	TRBV11-3	CASSFGDNEQFF	TGTGCCAGCAGCTTCGGGGACAATGAGCAGTTCTTC
TRBJ1-1	once	TRBD1	TRBV6-5	CASRRQGGDTEAFF	TGTGCCAGCAGACGACAGGGGGGAGACACTGAAGCTTTCTTT
TRBJ1-2	NA	TRBD1	TRBV5-1	CASSIGGTGAPIGGYTF	TGCGCCAGCAGCATTGGGGGGACAGGGGCACCCATCGGGGGCTACACCTTC
TRBJ1-5	few	NA	TRBV3-1/TRBV3-2	CASSQELGGGSNQPQHF	TGTGCCAGCAGCCAAGAGCTAGGAGGGGGGAGCAATCAGCCCCAGCATTTT
TRBJ1-5	NA	NA	TRBV2	CASTPDSNQPQHF	TGTGCCAGCACGCCCGATAGCAATCAGCCCCAGCATTTT
TRBJ1-4	NA	TRBD1	TRBV6-5	CASRVGPGGEKLFF	TGTGCCAGCAGAGTCGGGCCAGGGGGTGAAAAACTGTTTTTT
TRBJ1-4	NA	NA	TRBV18	CASSPQGSEKLFF	TGTGCCAGCTCACCACAGGGTTCTGAAAAACTGTTTTTT
TRBJ1-5	NA	NA	TRBV2	CASSEEIPSSNQPQHF	TGTGCCAGCAGTGAAGAGATACCAAGTTCCAATCAGCCCCAGCATTTT
TRBJ2-1	NA	TRBD1	TRBV7-2	CASSRDRGDWNEQFF	TGTGCCAGCAGCCGTGACAGGGGAGATTGGAATGAGCAGTTCTTC
TRBJ2-5	NA	NA	TRBV3-1/TRBV3-2	CASSHTGSGETQYF	TGTGCCAGCAGCCACACAGGGAGCGGGGAGACCCAGTACTTC
TRBJ1-2	NA	NA	TRBV4-1	CASSWAQGYTF	TGCGCCAGCAGTTGGGCCCAAGGCTACACCTTC
TRBJ2-1	NA	NA	TRBV11-2	CASSEKEGGYWNEQFF	TGTGCCAGCAGCGAGAAGGAAGGGGGGTATTGGAATGAGCAGTTCTTC